The 7 T cell receptor beta chains below all came from one sample that was sequenced in a study of beta chain features in type 1 diabetes. Whole-study findings and limits: Shortening that was moderate but significant affected the TCRB CDR3s of Type 1 diabetes patients in all four CD4+ subsets.

As every portion of the isolated RNA was reverse transcribed, the sequencing read expressed TCRB transcripts. The assay was immunoSEQ multiplex PCR, and TCRdb's table has in-frame clones only and misses some. The sample lists some 110,000 clones; about 15% were seen once. Their target antigens are unknown. The sample comprised central memory CD4+ T cells from blood. The receptors here all came from a man aged 25-45 years with type 1 diabetes.

This clone was picked up a small number of times. The genes are TRBV7-2 and TRBJ1-6; D is possibly TRBD1 (5 bases). The CDR3 is made up of 15 amino acids. Germline CDR1 is SGHTA and CDR2 is FQGNSA. Between the trimmed V and J ends, which lost 4 bases and 6 bases, there was a span of 13 bases. The CDR3 is CASSWGLEGNSPLHF. In nucleotides, the CDR3 is TGTGCCAGCAGCTGGGGACTTGAGGGTAATTCACCCCTCCACTTT. The whole variable domain, filled in from reference TRBV7-2 and TRBJ1-6, reads GAGVSQSPSNKVTEKGKDVELRCDPISGHTALYWYRQSLGQGLEFLIYFQGNSAPDKSGLPSDRFSAERTGGSVSTLTIQRTQQEDSAVYLCASSWGLEGNSPLHFGNGTRLTVT.

This chain uses TRBV28 with TRBJ1-2, with a possible D match to TRBD1 (6 bases). V lost 6 bases and J 6 bases, leaving 14 bases between the germline ends. The CDR3 covers 13 residues. Germline V gene data show CDR1 as MDHEN and CDR2 as SYDVKM. This chain's CDR3 is CASSRGTSNGYTF. The CDR3 nucleotides read TGTGCCAGCAGCCGAGGGACATCTAATGGCTACACCTTC.

This chain joins TRBV5-6 and TRBJ2-3, with D perhaps matching TRBD2 (6 bases). Germline loops: CDR1 SGHDT, CDR2 YYEEEE. Between the trimmed V and J ends, which lost 0 bases and 3 bases, there was a span of 14 bases. The CDR3 is made up of 16 amino acids. The CDR3 protein is CASSLALAGRTDTQYF. The CDR3, as DNA: TGTGCCAGCAGCTTGGCCCTGGCAGGGAGGACAGATACGCAGTATTTT.

In this sample, this clone turned up a few times. The V and J genes are TRBV28 and TRBJ1-2; 9 positions match TRBD1. The V gene end was trimmed by 5 bases and the J gene end by 6 bases; junction bases not matched to a gene: 7. Germline CDR1 and CDR2: MDHEN and SYDVKM. The CDR3 spans 14 residues. The CDR3 reads CASSVGGQGDGYTF. The CDR3 nucleotides are TGTGCCAGCAGTGTAGGGGGACAGGGAGATGGCTACACCTTC.

This rearrangement joins TRBV30 to TRBJ1-2; 8 bases match TRBD1. This CDR3 spans 15 amino acids. J lost 4 bases, V lost 3 bases, and 10 bases had no gene match. Germline CDR1 is GTSNPN and CDR2 is SVGIG (reference sequence). CDR3 sequence: CAWRARTGSGYGYTF. CDR3 coding DNA: TGTGCCTGGAGGGCCAGGACAGGGTCGGGCTATGGCTACACCTTC.

This chain links TRBV27 with TRBJ2-5; 10 bases are shared with TRBD1. Per germline, CDR1 MNHEY and CDR2 SMNVEV (reference sequence). The V gene end was trimmed by 5 bases and the J gene end by 2 bases; junction bases not matched to a gene: 8. This CDR3 spans 16 amino acids. The CDR3, as DNA: TGTGCCAGCAGTCCCCAGACAGGGGGCTCACAAGAGACCCAGTACTTC. Translated, it gives CASSPQTGGSQETQYF.

CDR3 nucleotide sequence: TGCGCCAGCAGCGGAGGGACAGAAAGTACCGGGGAGCTGTTTTTT. It yields the protein CASSGGTESTGELFF. The V and J genes are TRBV5-1 and TRBJ2-2; D is perhaps TRBD1 (7 bases). This CDR3 comprises 15 residues. Germline V lookup: CDR1 SGHRS, CDR2 YFSETQ. V dropped 4 bases and J dropped 5 bases, with 15 bases sitting between them.